This T cell receptor beta chain was identified in a study of T cell changes during pregnancy in multiple sclerosis. The CDR3 sequence is 16 residues long. Between the trimmed V and J ends, which lost 1 base and 2 bases, there was a span of 14 bases. Germline V lookup: CDR1 LNHDA, CDR2 SQIVND (reference sequence). Only in-frame clones appear in the TCRdb table, and some are missing; sequencing was by immunoSEQ multiplex PCR. Seen here are roughly 75,000 clones, around nine tenths observed once, and the top ten hold approximately 2%. J is TRBJ2-5 and V is TRBV19, with D possibly matching TRBD1 (6 bases). The sequence was obtained from a female donor with multiple sclerosis, enrolled in a pregnancy study. This specimen was peripheral blood, taken before pregnancy. In DNA, the CDR3 is TGTGCCAGTAGTATAGGTTATGACAGGTCACAAGAGACCCAGTACTTC. Translation: CASSIGYDRSQETQYF.